Each of the 24 T cell receptor beta chains below was sequenced from the same sample in a study of blood T cell repertoires in COVID-19. Here immunoSEQ multiplex PCR was the method, and the copy in TCRdb shows in-frame clones only, minus some. The sample holds 75,000 to 100,000 clones, about 90% seen once. Sequences were obtained from peripheral blood. The source is a human donor in a cohort sampled during active COVID-19.

The chain recombines TRBV2 with TRBJ1-1; no firm D call. CDR3 length equals 14 residues. Germline assignment: CDR1 SNHLY and CDR2 FYNNEI. Deletions cut 1 base from V and 1 base from J, with 7 bases between. The CDR3 region has the DNA TGTGCCAGCAGTGAAGGTTGGGCGAACACTGAAGCTTTCTTT. Translated, it gives CASSEGWANTEAFF.

The chain employs TRBV6-5 and TRBJ1-5; 7 bases map to TRBD1. The CDR3 is 15 residues long. Looked up from germline, CDR1 is MNHEY and CDR2 is SVGAGI. J lost 1 base, V lost 2 bases, and 2 bases had no gene match. In DNA form, the CDR3 reads TGTGCCAGCAGTTACAGGGGGCGGAGCAATCAGCCCCAGCATTTT. Protein: CASSYRGRSNQPQHF.

This chain joins TRBV7-9 and TRBJ2-1, with TRBD2 as a possible D gene (5 bases). V lost 5 bases and J 8 bases, leaving 13 bases between the germline ends. Looked up from germline, CDR1 is SEHNR and CDR2 is FQNEAQ (reference sequence). The CDR3 sequence is 13 residues long. CDR3 nucleotide sequence: TGTGCCAGCAGCCCTAGCTACCCGGATGAGCAGTTCTTC. Encoded protein: CASSPSYPDEQFF.

V is TRBV28 and J is TRBJ2-5; 10 nucleotides align to TRBD2. The CDR3 totals 17 residues. The germline V gene has CDR1 MDHEN and CDR2 SYDVKM. V was clipped by 4 bases and J by 5 bases; unmatched bases: 13. Here the CDR3 reads CASSSPVEAGGRETQYF. The CDR3 bases are TGTGCCAGCAGTTCCCCAGTGGAAGCGGGAGGGCGGGAGACCCAGTACTTC.

The rearrangement links TRBV7-5 to TRBJ2-1; the D call of TRBD2 is as the table states it, not checked on the DNA. TRBV7-5 is a known pseudogene. This CDR3 is 12 amino acids long. The CDR3 loop is CARSFVGDEQFF. CDR3 bases: TGTGCCAGAAGCTTCGTCGGTGATGAGCAGTTCTTC.

The gene calls are TRBV3-1 (or the pseudogene TRBV3-2) and TRBJ2-2, with unresolved D. The germline V gene has CDR1 LGHDT and CDR2 YNNKEL (reference sequence). V was shortened by 3 bases and J by 6 bases, with 23 bases between the two germline ends. This CDR3 comprises 18 residues. Here the CDR3 reads CASSHNYLAGSTAGELFF. The CDR3 DNA follows: TGTGCCAGCAGCCACAATTATTTAGCCGGCAGTACGGCCGGGGAGCTGTTTTTT.

With respect to this clone: Germline and junction disagree at one end, which may indicate a read error. The chain links TRBV19 to TRBJ1-2; 7 positions agree with TRBD1. This CDR3 is 15 amino acids long. Germline V gene data show CDR1 as LNHDA and CDR2 as SQIVND (reference sequence). CDR3 DNA: TGTGCCAATAGTATAAGACAGGGAGACAACTATGGCTACACCTTC. Translation: CANSIRQGDNYGYTF.

V usage is TRBV6-5 and J usage is TRBJ1-3; possibly TRBD1 for D (5 bases). The CDR3 has 12 residues. Trimming stripped 8 bases from V and 7 bases from J, with 12 bases between. Germline CDR1 reads MNHEY; CDR2 reads SVGAGI. The CDR3 DNA reads as TGTGCCAGCTTTCAGGGTCCGAACACCATATATTTT. It is translated as CASFQGPNTIYF.

The rearrangement joins TRBV7-3 to TRBJ2-2; TRBD1 agrees at 7 bases. V was clipped by 5 bases and J by 2 bases; unmatched bases: 8. Looked up from germline, CDR1 is SGHTA and CDR2 is FQGTGA. The CDR3 sequence is 16 residues long. This CDR3 reads CASSPQGQLNTGELFF. The DNA of the CDR3 is TGTGCCAGCAGCCCCCAGGGACAGTTAAACACCGGGGAGCTGTTTTTT.

This chain joins TRBV29-1 and TRBJ2-7, with D perhaps matching TRBD2 (6 bases). Trimming stripped 2 bases from V and 3 bases from J, with 14 bases between. Germline V gene sequence: CDR1 SQVTM, CDR2 ANQGSEA. The CDR3 has 14 amino acids. The CDR3 region is CSVEFERAGYEQYF. The CDR3, as DNA: TGCAGCGTTGAATTCGAGCGGGCGGGCTACGAGCAGTACTTC.

The V and J genes are TRBV14 and TRBJ2-3; D gene uncertain. The CDR3 has 15 residues. Trimming shortened V by 2 bases and J by 3 bases, and 12 bases separated the two germline ends. Per germline, CDR1 SGHDN and CDR2 FVKESK. The CDR3 bases are TGTGCCAGCAGCCAATCGATGCAGGTGACAGATACGCAGTATTTT. Its protein product is CASSQSMQVTDTQYF. The variable domain in full, completed from reference TRBV14 and TRBJ2-3, reads EAGVTQFPSHSVIEKGQTVTLRCDPISGHDNLYWYRRVMGKEIKFLLHFVKESKQDESGMPNNRFLAERTGGTYSTLKVQPAELEDSGVYFCASSQSMQVTDTQYFGPGTRLTVL.

The chain is built from TRBV19 and TRBJ1-1, with D unresolved. Germline CDR1 LNHDA, CDR2 SQIVND (reference sequence). Between the trimmed V and J ends, which lost 6 bases and 5 bases, there was a span of 13 bases. The CDR3 loop spans 13 amino acids. The chain's CDR3 is CASRKVMRTEAFF. CDR3 coding DNA: TGTGCCAGTAGGAAGGTAATGAGGACTGAAGCTTTCTTT.

This sequence joins TRBV7-2 and TRBJ2-1; possibly TRBD2 for D (6 bases). CDR1 is SGHTA and CDR2 is FQGNSA in the germline V gene. V was trimmed by 5 bases and J by 5 bases, leaving 13 bases between them. The CDR3 runs 14 residues. The CDR3 DNA reads TGTGCCAGCAGCCCCGTAGCGGTCCACAATGAGCAGTTCTTC. This encodes CASSPVAVHNEQFF.

CDR3 protein: CASSYGTAQETQYF. CDR3 DNA: TGTGCCAGCAGTTATGGGACAGCCCAAGAGACCCAGTACTTC. The chain employs TRBV6-6 and TRBJ2-5; TRBD1 matches at 7 bases. Germline V CDR1 and CDR2: MNHNY, SVGAGI (reference sequence). The CDR3 is made up of 14 amino acids. Losses at the gene ends were 3 bases for V and 1 base for J; bases not matched to a gene: 2.

The rearrangement uses TRBV12-5 and TRBJ2-6; 9 nucleotides match TRBD1. V gave up 2 bases and J gave up 0 bases; unmatched junction bases: 11. The CDR3 sequence is 20 residues long. Germline V lookup: CDR1 LGHNT, CDR2 FRNRAP. The CDR3 spells CASGLRTGGAFPSGANVLTF. CDR3 DNA sequence: TGTGCTAGTGGTTTGAGAACAGGGGGCGCGTTTCCCTCTGGGGCCAACGTCCTGACTTTC.

The chain uses TRBV6-5 and TRBJ1-5; 7 bases are a match to TRBD1. CDR1 and CDR2 (germline): MNHEY, SVGAGI. The CDR3 runs 14 residues. With V trimmed by 6 bases and J by 4 bases, 6 bases remained unmatched. CDR3 sequence (DNA): TGTGCCAGCAGGGCGGAGACAGGGAATCAGCCCCAGCATTTT. Its translation: CASRAETGNQPQHF.

The chain recombines TRBV9 with TRBJ1-6; maybe TRBD1 (5 bases). Trimming pared 4 bases from V and 0 bases from J, leaving 11 bases between. The CDR3 runs to 16 residues. Germline V gene lookup returns CDR1 SGDLS and CDR2 YYNGEE. CDR3 residues: CASSPRQSSYNSPLHF. The CDR3, as DNA: TGTGCCAGCAGCCCACGACAGAGCTCCTATAATTCACCCCTCCACTTT. Together with reference TRBV9 and TRBJ1-6, the CDR3 gives the full variable domain: DSGVTQTPKHLITATGQRVTLRCSPRSGDLSVYWYQQSLDQGLQFLIQYYNGEERAKGNILERFSAQQFPDLHSELNLSSLELGDSALYFCASSPRQSSYNSPLHFGNGTRLTVT.

The chain links TRBV5-1 to TRBJ1-2, with 11 positions matching TRBD1. The germline V gene has CDR1 SGHRS and CDR2 YFSETQ. The J segment lost 3 bases and the V segment lost 4 bases, leaving 2 bases of the junction unmatched. The CDR3 is 14 residues long. CDR3 bases: TGCGCCAGCAGCCCGGGACAGGGGGACTATGGCTACACCTTC. It yields the protein CASSPGQGDYGYTF.

The chain joins TRBV27 to TRBJ2-2, with no clear D. With 1 base removed from V and 6 bases from J, the gap between germline ends came to 3 bases. CDR1 and CDR2 from the germline V gene are MNHEY and SMNVEV (reference sequence). This CDR3 has 12 amino acids. The chain's CDR3 is CASSLLSGELFF. The CDR3 nucleotides read TGTGCCAGCAGTTTATTATCCGGGGAGCTGTTTTTT.

The chain recombines TRBV6-6 with TRBJ1-4; perhaps TRBD1 as D (6 bases). With 2 bases removed from V and 5 bases from J, the gap between germline ends came to 6 bases. This CDR3 spans 13 amino acids. Germline-derived CDR1 and CDR2 are MNHNY and SVGAGI (reference sequence). As DNA, the CDR3 is TGTGCCAGCAGTTACAGGGGGAATGAAAAACTGTTTTTT. Translation gives CASSYRGNEKLFF.

This sequence joins TRBV5-1 and TRBJ1-2, with D unclear. This CDR3 contains 15 residues. Germline assignment: CDR1 SGHRS and CDR2 YFSETQ. Trimming shortened V by 7 bases and J by 3 bases, and 19 bases separated the two germline ends. CDR3 amino acids: CASGRVGGTDYGYTF. CDR3 coding DNA: TGCGCCAGCGGCCGGGTTGGAGGCACGGACTATGGCTACACCTTC.

The chain combines TRBV29-1 with TRBJ2-7; D not certain. The CDR3 runs to 12 residues. Germline CDR1 SQVTM, CDR2 ANQGSEA. V dropped 4 bases and J dropped 3 bases, with 10 bases sitting between them. As DNA, the CDR3 is TGCAGCGTTGTTGGTGCTAGCTACGAGCAGTACTTC. As protein: CSVVGASYEQYF.

The chain's CDR3 is CASKPTVNTEAFF. The CDR3 DNA follows: TGTGCCAGTAAACCTACAGTGAACACTGAAGCTTTCTTT. The chain recombines TRBV19 with TRBJ1-1, with no clear D. The germline CDR1 and CDR2 sequences are LNHDA and SQIVND (reference sequence). The CDR3 extends over 13 amino acids. The ends were cut back, 7 bases at V and 0 bases at J, with 9 bases in the middle.

The chain carries TRBV6-1 and TRBJ2-1; 7 nucleotides line up with TRBD2. CDR1 is MNHNS and CDR2 is SASEGT in the germline V gene. Trimming at V came to 3 bases and at J to 4 bases, leaving 12 bases not matched to a gene. This CDR3 is 17 amino acids long. The CDR3 DNA is TGTGCCAGCAGTGACGTGGTAATAGCGGGCATGTACAATGAGCAGTTCTTC. Its translation: CASSDVVIAGMYNEQFF.